This T cell receptor beta chain is drawn from a study of blood T cell repertoires in COVID-19. Background on the study: COVID-19 samples collected from the United States, Italy and Spain covered acute and convalescent phases. PBMCs, B-cell-depleted T cells, or T cells provided the cDNA or gDNA that made up the material.

This clone showed up just once. The repertoire was sequenced with immunoSEQ multiplex PCR; TCRdb's copy has only in-frame clones and lacks some. The data show tens of thousands of clones, about nine tenths seen once. The CDR3 has 14 amino acids. The V gene lost 6 bases and the J gene lost 3 bases, with 11 bases spanning the gap. The V gene's germline CDR1 is MNHEY and CDR2 SMNVEV (reference sequence). The sequencing sample was made of peripheral blood. This TCR derives from a man aged 55 to 69 with acute or convalescent COVID-19. The chain carries TRBV27 and TRBJ1-4, with D maybe TRBD1 (5 bases). CDR3: CASSPGLPNEKLFF. Written as DNA, the CDR3 is TGTGCCAGCAGCCCGGGACTGCCTAATGAAAAACTGTTTTTT. Supplemented by reference TRBV27 and TRBJ1-4, the full variable domain reads EAQVTQNPRYLITVTGKKLTVTCSQNMNHEYMSWYRQDPGLGLRQIYYSMNVEVTDKGDVPEGYKVSRKEKRNFPLILESPSPNQTSLYFCASSPGLPNEKLFFGSGTQLSVL.